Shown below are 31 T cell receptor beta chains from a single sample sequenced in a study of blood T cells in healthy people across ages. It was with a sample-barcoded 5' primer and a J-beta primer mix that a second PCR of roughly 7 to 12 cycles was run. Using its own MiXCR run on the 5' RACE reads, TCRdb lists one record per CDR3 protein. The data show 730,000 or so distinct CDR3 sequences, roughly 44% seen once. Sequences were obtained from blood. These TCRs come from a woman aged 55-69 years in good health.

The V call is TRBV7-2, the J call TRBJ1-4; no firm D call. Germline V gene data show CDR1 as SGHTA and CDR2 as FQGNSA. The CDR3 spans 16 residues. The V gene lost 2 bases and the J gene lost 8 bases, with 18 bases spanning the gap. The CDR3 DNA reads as TGTGCCAGCAGCTTAAGGGCCGGGCCTCCGCGAGAAAAACTGTTTTTT. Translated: CASSLRAGPPREKLFF.

CDR3 sequence: CASTSSQGSSYEQYF. The CDR3 nucleotides read TGTGCCAGCACTTCTAGTCAGGGGTCCTCCTACGAGCAGTACTTC. V is TRBV28 and J is TRBJ2-7, with D possibly matching TRBD1 (6 bases). CDR1 MDHEN and CDR2 SYDVKM come from the germline V gene. This CDR3 is built from 15 residues. V was trimmed by 7 bases and J by 0 bases, leaving 16 bases between them.

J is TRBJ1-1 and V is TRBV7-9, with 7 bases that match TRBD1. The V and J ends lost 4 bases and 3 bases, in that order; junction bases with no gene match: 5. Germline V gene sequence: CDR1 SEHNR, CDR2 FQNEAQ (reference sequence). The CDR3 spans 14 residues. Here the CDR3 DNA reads TGTGCCAGCAGCTGGGTCGACAGGGACACTGAAGCTTTCTTT. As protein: CASSWVDRDTEAFF.

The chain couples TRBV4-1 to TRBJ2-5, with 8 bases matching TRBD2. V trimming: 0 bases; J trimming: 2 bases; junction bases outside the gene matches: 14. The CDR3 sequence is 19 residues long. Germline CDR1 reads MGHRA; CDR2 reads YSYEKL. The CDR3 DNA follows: TGCGCCAGCAGCCAAGATAGGAGCGGGGGAACCATTGATCAAGAGACCCAGTACTTC. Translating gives CASSQDRSGGTIDQETQYF.

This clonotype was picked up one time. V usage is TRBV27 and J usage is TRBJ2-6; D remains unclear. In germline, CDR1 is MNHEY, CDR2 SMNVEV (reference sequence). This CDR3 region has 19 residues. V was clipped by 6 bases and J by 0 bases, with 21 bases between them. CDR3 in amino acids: CASSSPGRRASSGANVLTF. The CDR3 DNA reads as TGTGCCAGCAGCTCCCCTGGACGAAGGGCATCCTCTGGGGCCAACGTCCTGACTTTC.

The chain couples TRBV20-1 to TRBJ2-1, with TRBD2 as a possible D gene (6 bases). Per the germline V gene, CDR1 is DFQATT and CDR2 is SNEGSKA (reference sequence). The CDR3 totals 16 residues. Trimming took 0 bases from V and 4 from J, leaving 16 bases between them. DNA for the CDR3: TGCAGTGCTAGAGAGGAGAAGGGCGGGGTTTACAATGAGCAGTTCTTC. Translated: CSAREEKGGVYNEQFF.

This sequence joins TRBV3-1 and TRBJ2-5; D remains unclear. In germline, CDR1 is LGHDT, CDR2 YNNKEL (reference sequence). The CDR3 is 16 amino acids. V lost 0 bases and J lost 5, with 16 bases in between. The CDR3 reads CASSQERLRASETQYF. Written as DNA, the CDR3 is TGTGCCAGCAGCCAAGAACGGTTACGCGCCTCTGAGACCCAGTACTTC.

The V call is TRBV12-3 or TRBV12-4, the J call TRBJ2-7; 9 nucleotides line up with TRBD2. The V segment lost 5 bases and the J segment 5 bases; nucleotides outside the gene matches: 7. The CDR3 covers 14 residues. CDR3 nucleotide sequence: TGTGCCAGCAGTATTAGCGGGAGAGTGGACGAGCAGTACTTC. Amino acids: CASSISGRVDEQYF.

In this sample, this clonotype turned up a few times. Here the CDR3 reads CASRPASGNKNEQYF. For the CDR3, the DNA is TGTGCCAGCAGGCCGGCTAGCGGGAATAAGAACGAGCAGTACTTC. The V call is TRBV6-2 or TRBV6-3, the J call TRBJ2-7, with 9 bases fitting TRBD2. The CDR3 covers 15 residues. In germline, CDR1 is MNHEY, CDR2 SVGEGT. Germline trimming cut 6 bases from V and 5 bases from J; bases unmatched to any gene: 11.

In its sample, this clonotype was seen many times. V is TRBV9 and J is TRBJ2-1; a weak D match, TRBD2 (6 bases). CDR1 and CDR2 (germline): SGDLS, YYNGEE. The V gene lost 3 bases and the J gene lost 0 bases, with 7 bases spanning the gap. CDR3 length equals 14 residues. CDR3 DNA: TGTGCCAGCAGCGCCGGGGGCTCCTACAATGAGCAGTTCTTC. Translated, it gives CASSAGGSYNEQFF. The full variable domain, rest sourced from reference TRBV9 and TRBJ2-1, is DSGVTQTPKHLITATGQRVTLRCSPRSGDLSVYWYQQSLDQGLQFLIQYYNGEERAKGNILERFSAQQFPDLHSELNLSSLELGDSALYFCASSAGGSYNEQFFGPGTRLTVL.

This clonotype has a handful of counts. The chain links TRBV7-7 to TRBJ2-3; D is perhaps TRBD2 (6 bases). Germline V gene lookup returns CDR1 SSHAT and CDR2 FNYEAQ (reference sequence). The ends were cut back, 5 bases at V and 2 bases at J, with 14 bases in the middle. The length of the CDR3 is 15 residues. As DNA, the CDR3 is TGTGCCAGCAGCCCCGGGACTCAAATCACAGATACGCAGTATTTT. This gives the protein CASSPGTQITDTQYF.

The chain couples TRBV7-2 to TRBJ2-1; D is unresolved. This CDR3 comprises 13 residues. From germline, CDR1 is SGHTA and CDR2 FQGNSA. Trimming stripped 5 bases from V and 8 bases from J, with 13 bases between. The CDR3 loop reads CASSPRMGYEQFF. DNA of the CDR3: TGTGCCAGCAGCCCCCGCATGGGGTATGAGCAGTTCTTC.

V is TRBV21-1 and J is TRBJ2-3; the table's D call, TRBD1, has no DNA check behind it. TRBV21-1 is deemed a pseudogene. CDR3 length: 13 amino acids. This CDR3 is CASGQPRTDTQYF. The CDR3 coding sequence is TGTGCCAGCGGACAACCACGCACAGATACGCAGTATTTT.

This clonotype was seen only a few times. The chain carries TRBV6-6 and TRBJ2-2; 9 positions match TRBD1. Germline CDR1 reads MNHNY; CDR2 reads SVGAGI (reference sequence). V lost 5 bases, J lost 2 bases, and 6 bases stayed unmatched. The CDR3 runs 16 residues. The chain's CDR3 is CASSPPGQGNTGELFF. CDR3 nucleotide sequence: TGTGCCAGCAGTCCACCGGGACAGGGAAACACCGGGGAGCTGTTTTTT.

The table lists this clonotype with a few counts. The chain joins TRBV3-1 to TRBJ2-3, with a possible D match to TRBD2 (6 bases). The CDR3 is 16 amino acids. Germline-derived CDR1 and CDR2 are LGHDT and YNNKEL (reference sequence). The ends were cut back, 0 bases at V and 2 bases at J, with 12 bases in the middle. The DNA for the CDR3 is TGTGCCAGCAGCCAAGATCCCGGGACTCACACAGATACGCAGTATTTT. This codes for CASSQDPGTHTDTQYF.

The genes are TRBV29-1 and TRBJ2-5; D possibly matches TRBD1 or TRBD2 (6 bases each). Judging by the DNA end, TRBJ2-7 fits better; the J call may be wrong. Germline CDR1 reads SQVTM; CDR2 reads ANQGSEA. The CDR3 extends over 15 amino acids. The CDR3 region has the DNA TGCAGCGTTGTAGGGGGGCCCAACCGGACCTACGAGCAGTACTTC. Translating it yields CSVVGGPNRTYEQYF.

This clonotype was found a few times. The CDR3 DNA follows: TGTGCCAGCGGCGGGACGGGAGGCCCTCAAGAGACCCAGTACTTC. Protein sequence: CASGGTGGPQETQYF. The genes are TRBV28 and TRBJ2-5; 7 bases match TRBD2. V lost 8 bases to trimming and J lost 2 bases; unmatched junction nucleotides: 11. The CDR3 has 15 residues. Germline CDR1 and CDR2: MDHEN and SYDVKM.

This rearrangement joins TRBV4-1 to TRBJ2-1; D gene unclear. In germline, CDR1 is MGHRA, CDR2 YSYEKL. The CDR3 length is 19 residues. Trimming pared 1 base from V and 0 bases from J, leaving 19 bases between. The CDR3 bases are TGCGCCAGCAGCCAAGGGATGTTGTTACAGTCCCTCTCCTACAATGAGCAGTTCTTC. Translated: CASSQGMLLQSLSYNEQFF.

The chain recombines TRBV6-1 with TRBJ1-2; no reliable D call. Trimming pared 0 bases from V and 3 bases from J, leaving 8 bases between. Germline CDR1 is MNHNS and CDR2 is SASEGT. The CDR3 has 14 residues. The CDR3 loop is CASSEALRYYGYTF. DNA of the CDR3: TGTGCCAGCAGTGAAGCCCTAAGATACTATGGCTACACCTTC.

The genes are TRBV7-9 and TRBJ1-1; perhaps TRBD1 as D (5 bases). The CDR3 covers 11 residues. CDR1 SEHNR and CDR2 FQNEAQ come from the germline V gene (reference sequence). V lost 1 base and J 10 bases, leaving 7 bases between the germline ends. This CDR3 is CASSLVQGAFF. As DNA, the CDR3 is TGTGCCAGCAGCTTAGTCCAGGGAGCTTTCTTT.

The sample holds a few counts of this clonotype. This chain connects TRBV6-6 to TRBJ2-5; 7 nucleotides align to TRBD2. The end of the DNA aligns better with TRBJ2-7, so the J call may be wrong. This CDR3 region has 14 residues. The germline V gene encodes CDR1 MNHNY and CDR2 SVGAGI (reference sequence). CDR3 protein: CASSYSQTSNEQYF. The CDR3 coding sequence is TGTGCCAGCAGTTACTCTCAGACTAGCAACGAGCAGTACTTC.

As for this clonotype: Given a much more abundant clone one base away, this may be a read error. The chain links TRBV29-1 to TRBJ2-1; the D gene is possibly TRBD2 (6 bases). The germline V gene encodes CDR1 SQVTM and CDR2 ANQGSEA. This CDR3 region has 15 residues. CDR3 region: CGVEDRAGSYNEQFF. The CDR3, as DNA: TGCGGCGTTGAAGATCGGGCGGGGTCCTACAATGAGCAGTTCTTC.

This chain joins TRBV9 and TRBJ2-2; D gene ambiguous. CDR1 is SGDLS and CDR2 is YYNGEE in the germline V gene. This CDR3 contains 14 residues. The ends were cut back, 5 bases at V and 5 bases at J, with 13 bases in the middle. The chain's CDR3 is CASSRTGGTGELFF. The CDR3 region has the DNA TGTGCCAGCAGTCGTACCGGTGGGACCGGGGAGCTGTTTTTT.

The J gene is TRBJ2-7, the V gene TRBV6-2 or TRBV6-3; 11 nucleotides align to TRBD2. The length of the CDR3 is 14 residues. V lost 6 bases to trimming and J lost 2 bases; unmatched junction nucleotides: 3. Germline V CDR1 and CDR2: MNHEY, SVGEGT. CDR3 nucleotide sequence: TGTGCCAGCAGAAAACTAGCGGGGGCCTACGAGCAGTACTTC. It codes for CASRKLAGAYEQYF.

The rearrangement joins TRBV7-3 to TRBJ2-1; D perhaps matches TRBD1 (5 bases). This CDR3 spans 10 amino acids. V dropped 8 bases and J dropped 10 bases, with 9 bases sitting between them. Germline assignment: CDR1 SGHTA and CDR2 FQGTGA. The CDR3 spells CASGGQEQFF. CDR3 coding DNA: TGTGCCAGCGGCGGACAAGAGCAGTTCTTC.

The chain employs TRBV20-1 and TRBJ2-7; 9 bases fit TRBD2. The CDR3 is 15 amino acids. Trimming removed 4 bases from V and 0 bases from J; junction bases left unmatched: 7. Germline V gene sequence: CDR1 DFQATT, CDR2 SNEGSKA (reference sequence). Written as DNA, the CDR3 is TGCAGTGCTACCACCCTAGCGGGGACCTCCTACGAGCAGTACTTC. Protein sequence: CSATTLAGTSYEQYF.

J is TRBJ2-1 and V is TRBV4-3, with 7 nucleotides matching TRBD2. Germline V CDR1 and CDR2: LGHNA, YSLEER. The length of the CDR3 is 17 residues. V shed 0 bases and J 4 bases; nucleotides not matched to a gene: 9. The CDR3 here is CASSQEPGLVSYNEQFF. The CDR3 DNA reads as TGCGCCAGCAGCCAAGAACCCGGACTAGTTAGTTACAATGAGCAGTTCTTC.

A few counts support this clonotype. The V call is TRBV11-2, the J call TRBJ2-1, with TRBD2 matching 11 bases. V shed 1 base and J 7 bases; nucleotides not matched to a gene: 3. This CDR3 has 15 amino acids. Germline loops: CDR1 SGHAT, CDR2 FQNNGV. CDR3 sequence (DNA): TGTGCCAGCAGCTTAGTAGCGGGAGGGGTGAATGAGCAGTTCTTC. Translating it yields CASSLVAGGVNEQFF.

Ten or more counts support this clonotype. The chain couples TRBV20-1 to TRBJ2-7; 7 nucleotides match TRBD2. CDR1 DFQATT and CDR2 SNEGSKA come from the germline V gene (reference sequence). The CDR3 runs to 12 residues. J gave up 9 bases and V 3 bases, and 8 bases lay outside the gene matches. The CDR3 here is CSARRASGGQYF. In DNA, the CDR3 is TGCAGTGCTAGGCGGGCTAGCGGTGGGCAGTACTTC.

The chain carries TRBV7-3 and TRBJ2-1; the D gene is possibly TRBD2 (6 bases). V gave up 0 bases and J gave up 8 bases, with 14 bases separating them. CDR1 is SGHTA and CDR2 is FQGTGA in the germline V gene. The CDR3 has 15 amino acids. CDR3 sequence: CASSLTLTGVDEQFF. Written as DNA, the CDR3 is TGTGCCAGCAGCTTAACGTTAACGGGAGTGGATGAGCAGTTCTTC.

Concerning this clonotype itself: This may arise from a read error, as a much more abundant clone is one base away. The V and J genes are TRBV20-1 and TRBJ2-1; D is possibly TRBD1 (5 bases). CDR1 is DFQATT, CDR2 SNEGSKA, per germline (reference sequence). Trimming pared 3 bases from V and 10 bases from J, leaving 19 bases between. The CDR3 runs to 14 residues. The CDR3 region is CSASRELNPYEQFF. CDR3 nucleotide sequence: TGCAGTGCTAGCAGGGAACTTAACCCCTACGAGCAGTTCTTC.